This entry lists 14 T cell receptor beta chains sequenced from one sample in a study of blood T cell repertoires in COVID-19. The repertoire was sequenced with immunoSEQ multiplex PCR; TCRdb's copy has only in-frame clones and lacks some. The data show some 48,000 clones, roughly four fifths seen once. Sequencing was done on a sample of peripheral blood. Receptors originate from a human donor with acute or convalescent COVID-19. The donor label of this sample is uncertain.

The chain joins TRBV16 to TRBJ2-3; D is possibly TRBD2 (6 bases). V dropped 4 bases and J dropped 4 bases, with 12 bases sitting between them. The CDR3 has 14 residues. Germline-derived CDR1 and CDR2 are KGHSY and FQNENV. This chain's CDR3 is CASSLTTSSDTQYF. DNA of the CDR3: TGTGCCAGCAGCCTGACGACTAGTTCAGATACGCAGTATTTT. The complete variable domain, with remaining parts taken from reference TRBV16 and TRBJ2-3, reads GEEVAQTPKHLVRGEGQKAKLYCAPIKGHSYVFWYQQVLKNEFKFLISFQNENVFDETGMPKERFSAKCLPNSPCSLEIQATKLEDSAVYFCASSLTTSSDTQYFGPGTRLTVL.

This clone was picked up a small number of times. The gene calls are TRBV2 and TRBJ1-5; a possible D gene is TRBD1 (5 bases). V shed 8 bases and J shed 3 bases, with 14 bases lying between them. This CDR3 is built from 14 residues. Germline CDR1 is SNHLY and CDR2 is FYNNEI. CDR3 in amino acids: CASAQGGNNQPQHF. CDR3 coding DNA: TGTGCCAGCGCCCAGGGTGGGAACAATCAGCCCCAGCATTTT.

The sample holds one count of this clone. This chain uses TRBV19 with TRBJ1-6; 7 bases map to TRBD1. Germline assignment: CDR1 LNHDA and CDR2 SQIVND (reference sequence). V was clipped by 10 bases and J by 10 bases; unmatched bases: 10. The CDR3 spans 13 residues. DNA for the CDR3: TGTGCCACCTCCGGGACAGCAAGATCACCCCTCCACTTT. It translates to CATSGTARSPLHF.

This clone has more than one count but fewer than ten. The chain is built from TRBV18 and TRBJ2-3; 10 nucleotides align to TRBD2. Per the germline V gene, CDR1 is KGHSH and CDR2 is LQKENI. The CDR3 has 15 residues. The junction had 3 bases not matched to a gene; V was cut back by 5 bases and J by 1 base. The chain's CDR3 is CASSSTSGGTDTQYF. As DNA, the CDR3 is TGTGCCAGCTCATCAACTAGCGGGGGCACAGATACGCAGTATTTT.

V gene TRBV27 combines with J gene TRBJ1-4; 7 nucleotides agree with TRBD1. Losses at the gene ends were 5 bases for V and 8 bases for J; bases not matched to a gene: 8. This CDR3 contains 14 residues. Germline CDR1 MNHEY, CDR2 SMNVEV (reference sequence). The DNA for the CDR3 is TGTGCCAGCAGTCCAACAGGGGTCGGGGAAAAACTGTTTTTT. Protein sequence: CASSPTGVGEKLFF.

The genes are TRBV6-1 and TRBJ2-1, with 7 nucleotides matching TRBD1. The V gene end was trimmed by 1 base and the J gene end by 1 base; junction bases not matched to a gene: 1. This CDR3 spans 15 amino acids. Germline loops: CDR1 MNHNS, CDR2 SASEGT. CDR3 sequence: CASSEEGASYNEQFF. The CDR3 nucleotides read TGTGCCAGCAGTGAAGAGGGGGCTTCCTACAATGAGCAGTTCTTC.

DNA for the CDR3: TGTGCCAGCAGCTTAGGGTCACTAGCGGGGGGCCGTAGAACAGATACGCAGTATTTT. Translating it yields CASSLGSLAGGRRTDTQYF. The genes are TRBV7-9 and TRBJ2-3; 12 bases are shared with TRBD2. Germline V gene lookup returns CDR1 SEHNR and CDR2 FQNEAQ (reference sequence). This CDR3 region has 19 residues. The trim removed 1 base at V and 3 bases at J, leaving 11 bases unmatched.

The chain is built from TRBV7-2 and TRBJ2-2, with D perhaps matching TRBD2 (6 bases). Trimming left V 6 bases short and J 0 bases short, with 8 bases between. This CDR3 spans 14 amino acids. Germline V gives CDR1 SGHTA, CDR2 FQGNSA. The CDR3 protein is CASRGRTNTGELFF. As DNA, the CDR3 is TGTGCCAGCAGGGGGAGGACGAACACCGGGGAGCTGTTTTTT. Variable domain in full (rest from reference TRBV7-2 and TRBJ2-2): GAGVSQSPSNKVTEKGKDVELRCDPISGHTALYWYRQSLGQGLEFLIYFQGNSAPDKSGLPSDRFSAERTGGSVSTLTIQRTQQEDSAVYLCASRGRTNTGELFFGEGSRLTVL.

The V and J genes are TRBV2 and TRBJ1-2; D might be TRBD1 (6 bases). The CDR3 extends over 14 amino acids. From germline, CDR1 is SNHLY and CDR2 FYNNEI. V dropped 6 bases and J dropped 1 base, with 12 bases sitting between them. This chain's CDR3 is CASRDNRDNYGYTF. The CDR3 region has the DNA TGTGCCAGCAGAGATAACAGGGATAACTATGGCTACACCTTC.

The genes are TRBV27 and TRBJ2-7; 9 bases agree with TRBD2. The V gene end was trimmed by 2 bases and the J gene end by 5 bases; junction bases not matched to a gene: 7. CDR1 and CDR2 from the germline V gene are MNHEY and SMNVEV (reference sequence). CDR3 length equals 15 residues. The DNA of the CDR3 is TGTGCCAGCAGTTTACGCGGAACTAGCGGGCACGAGCAGTACTTC. Its protein product is CASSLRGTSGHEQYF.

The chain couples TRBV2 to TRBJ1-1, with 9 bases matching TRBD1. The CDR3 contains 14 residues. V shed 7 bases and J 7 bases; nucleotides not matched to a gene: 10. Germline CDR1 is SNHLY and CDR2 is FYNNEI. This CDR3 is CASKPGQGVGEAFF. The CDR3 nucleotides read TGTGCCAGCAAGCCGGGACAGGGTGTAGGTGAAGCTTTCTTT.

This chain links TRBV10-3 with TRBJ1-1, with D unclear. The CDR3 covers 11 residues. Germline CDR1 and CDR2: ENHRY and SYGVKD. V was pared by 5 bases and J by 4 bases, with 5 bases between. For the CDR3, the DNA is TGTGCCATCAGTCTGGCCACTGAAGCTTTCTTT. The encoded protein is CAISLATEAFF.

In this sample, this clone turned up a few times. The chain links TRBV15 to TRBJ2-7, with TRBD1 as a possible D gene (6 bases). The germline V and J ends were trimmed by 0 bases and 1 base, with 10 bases remaining between them. Germline loops: CDR1 LNHNV, CDR2 YYDKDF (reference sequence). This CDR3 comprises 15 residues. The CDR3 DNA reads as TGTGCCACCAGCAGAGAACAGGGTCTATCCTACGAGCAGTACTTC. Translation gives CATSREQGLSYEQYF.

The chain joins TRBV6-2 or TRBV6-3 to TRBJ2-2, with a tentative D call TRBD2 (6 bases). Germline CDR1 reads MNHEY; CDR2 reads SVGEGT. Between the trimmed V and J ends, which lost 2 bases and 6 bases, there was a span of 10 bases. The CDR3 consists of 14 residues. The CDR3 DNA sequence: TGTGCCAGCAGTTACAGCAGGGAGGCCGGGGAGCTGTTTTTT. Protein: CASSYSREAGELFF.